The source of this TCR beta chain is a study of blood T cell repertoires in COVID-19. Profiled with immunoSEQ multiplex PCR; TCRdb holds only in-frame clones, not every one. The sample yields about 64,000 clones, 88% seen once. The CDR3 is 20 residues long. Germline-derived CDR1 and CDR2 are MDHEN and SYDVKM. Trimming pared 5 bases from V and 3 bases from J, leaving 31 bases between. This sequence originates from a man between 70 and 80 years old with acute or convalescent COVID-19. What was sequenced was peripheral blood. The chain uses TRBV28 and TRBJ1-1; D possibly corresponds to TRBD1 (5 bases). The CDR3 loop reads CASSNLWGEARYKEDTEAFF. Here the CDR3 DNA reads TGTGCCAGCAGTAACCTCTGGGGGGAGGCCCGATATAAGGAAGACACTGAAGCTTTCTTT.